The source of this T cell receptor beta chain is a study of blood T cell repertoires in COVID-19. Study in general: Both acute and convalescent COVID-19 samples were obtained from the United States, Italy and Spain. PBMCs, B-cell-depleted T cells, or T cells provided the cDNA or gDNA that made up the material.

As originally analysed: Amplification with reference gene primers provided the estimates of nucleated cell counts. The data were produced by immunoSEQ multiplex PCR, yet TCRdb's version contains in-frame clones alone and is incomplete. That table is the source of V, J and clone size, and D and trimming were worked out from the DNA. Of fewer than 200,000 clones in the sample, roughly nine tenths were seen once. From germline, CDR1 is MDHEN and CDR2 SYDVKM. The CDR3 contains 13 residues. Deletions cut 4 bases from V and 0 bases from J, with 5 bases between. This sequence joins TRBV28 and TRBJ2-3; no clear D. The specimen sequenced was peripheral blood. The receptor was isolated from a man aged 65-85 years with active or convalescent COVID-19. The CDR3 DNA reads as TGTGCCAGCAGTTGGGCAAGCACAGATACGCAGTATTTT. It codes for CASSWASTDTQYF.